The present T cell receptor (beta chain) was sequenced within a study of T cell changes during pregnancy in multiple sclerosis. Sequencing used immunoSEQ multiplex PCR; TCRdb keeps in-frame clones, though not all of them. In the table there are about 97,000 clones, about nine tenths of which are singletons. The CDR3 length is 15 residues. V lost 3 bases, J lost 3 bases, and 6 bases stayed unmatched. Germline assignment: CDR1 MDHEN and CDR2 SYDVKM. This specimen was peripheral blood, taken in the second trimester of pregnancy. The receptor was derived from a female donor in good health, enrolled as a control in a pregnancy study. V is TRBV28 and J is TRBJ2-7; the match to TRBD1 covers 9 bases. The CDR3 nucleotides read TGTGCCAGCAGTTTCTTGGACAGGGGAATCTACGAGCAGTACTTC. Translating gives CASSFLDRGIYEQYF.